Below, 11 T cell receptor beta chains from the same sample are listed, as sequenced in a study of shared clonotypes between healthy human individuals (dated by TCRdb to about 2020). Library prep was done by the immunoSEQ multiplex PCR assay. TCRdb re-hosts the immuneACCESS table, in-frame sequences only. Its copies lack some clones; in the studies checked, an unresolved V gene accounts for under half of them, and the cause for the rest is not known. A total of about 2.4 million clones appear in this sample, roughly 93% of them only once. The leading ten clones occupy approximately 0.35% of the sample. Sequenced material: naive CD4+ T cells from PBMCs. The cell subset or site tag for this specimen amounts to: CD45RA+ positively selected. The receptors stem from a man between 18 and 29 years old in good health. Some clones in this sample may be carry-over from other donors' samples.

As for this clone: Other DNA variants within this sample encode the same CDR3. The V and J genes are TRBV19 and TRBJ1-5; D uncertain. CDR1 and CDR2 from the germline V gene are LNHDA and SQIVND (reference sequence). The CDR3 totals 12 residues. V lost 5 bases and J lost 6, with 8 bases in between. CDR3 coding DNA: TGTGCCAGTAGTGCCCTAGGTCAGCCCCAGCATTTT. This codes for CASSALGQPQHF.

This chain uses TRBV30 with TRBJ2-7; D is uncertain. CDR1 and CDR2 (germline): GTSNPN, SVGIG (reference sequence). This CDR3 is 13 amino acids long. Between the trimmed V and J ends, which lost 4 bases and 7 bases, there was a span of 17 bases. The CDR3 DNA sequence: TGTGCCTGGATTAGGGCGCGCGGCGGTGAGCAGTACTTC. Translated: CAWIRARGGEQYF.

The chain links TRBV27 to TRBJ2-7; 13 bases map to TRBD2. The junction had 10 bases not matched to a gene; V was cut back by 4 bases and J by 4 bases. This CDR3 spans 17 amino acids. Looked up from germline, CDR1 is MNHEY and CDR2 is SMNVEV (reference sequence). The CDR3 DNA reads TGTGCCAGCAGTTCTTCCGGGACTAGCGGGGCCGAATACGAGCAGTACTTC. It codes for CASSSSGTSGAEYEQYF.

The rearrangement joins TRBV18 to TRBJ1-1, with D possibly being TRBD1 (6 bases). The germline CDR1 and CDR2 sequences are KGHSH and LQKENI. This CDR3 is built from 15 residues. Trimming pared 5 bases from V and 4 bases from J, leaving 17 bases between. This chain's CDR3 is CASSAGHPVGTEAFF. The CDR3 DNA reads as TGTGCCAGCTCAGCGGGACACCCCGTTGGCACTGAAGCTTTCTTT.

The chain has TRBV11-1 and TRBJ2-1; 9 nucleotides agree with TRBD1. Losses at the gene ends were 3 bases for V and 7 bases for J; bases not matched to a gene: 4. The germline V gene encodes CDR1 SGHAT and CDR2 FQDESV (reference sequence). This CDR3 spans 14 amino acids. The CDR3 DNA follows: TGTGCCAGCAGCTTCCGGACAGGGGAGAATGAGCAGTTCTTC. This gives the protein CASSFRTGENEQFF.

The rearrangement uses TRBV29-1 and TRBJ1-1, with D perhaps matching TRBD1 (6 bases). The germline V gene has CDR1 SQVTM and CDR2 ANQGSEA. The CDR3 covers 13 residues. V gave up 7 bases and J gave up 1 base, with 13 bases separating them. DNA for the CDR3: TGCAGCGGTCTGGGACACCAGAACACTGAAGCTTTCTTT. As protein: CSGLGHQNTEAFF.

This sequence joins TRBV4-1 and TRBJ1-2; D gene unclear. The CDR3 contains 14 residues. The ends were cut back, 0 bases at V and 8 bases at J, with 13 bases in the middle. Looked up from germline, CDR1 is MGHRA and CDR2 is YSYEKL. The DNA of the CDR3 is TGCGCCAGCAGCCAAGATCCGGGGATTGCGGGCTACACCTTC. It translates to CASSQDPGIAGYTF.

This clone showed up just once. The rearrangement uses TRBV9 and TRBJ2-1, with D perhaps TRBD2 (6 bases). Germline lookup yields CDR1 SGDLS and CDR2 YYNGEE. Trimming removed 0 bases at V and 0 bases at J, with 10 bases between. The CDR3 contains 16 residues. Written as DNA, the CDR3 is TGTGCCAGCAGCGTAGCTAGCGAACCCTCCTACAATGAGCAGTTCTTC. Translated: CASSVASEPSYNEQFF. The full variable domain, its missing parts supplied by reference TRBV9 and TRBJ2-1, is DSGVTQTPKHLITATGQRVTLRCSPRSGDLSVYWYQQSLDQGLQFLIQYYNGEERAKGNILERFSAQQFPDLHSELNLSSLELGDSALYFCASSVASEPSYNEQFFGPGTRLTVL.

This sequence joins TRBV5-1 and TRBJ2-7; D may be TRBD1 (6 bases). Deletions cut 1 base from V and 3 bases from J, with 14 bases between. The CDR3 is 15 amino acids. Germline-derived CDR1 and CDR2 are SGHRS and YFSETQ. Here the CDR3 DNA reads TGCGCCAGCAGCTTGAATTCCGGGACAAACTACGAGCAGTACTTC. As protein: CASSLNSGTNYEQYF. Based on the CDR3 plus reference TRBV5-1 and TRBJ2-7, the full variable domain is KAGVTQTPRYLIKTRGQQVTLSCSPISGHRSVSWYQQTPGQGLQFLFEYFSETQRNKGNFPGRFSGRQFSNSRSEMNVSTLELGDSALYLCASSLNSGTNYEQYFGPGTRLTVT.

The chain is built from TRBV19 and TRBJ2-3; 11 positions match TRBD2. Germline V CDR1 and CDR2: LNHDA, SQIVND (reference sequence). The V segment lost 2 bases and the J segment 5 bases; nucleotides outside the gene matches: 12. This CDR3 has 18 residues. DNA of the CDR3: TGTGCCAGTAGTATACTGTCCCGGGGACTAGCGGCTCTAGATACGCAGTATTTT. Residues: CASSILSRGLAALDTQYF.

The gene calls are TRBV7-3 and TRBJ2-3; 13 bases are a match to TRBD2. Trimming took 4 bases from V and 2 from J; bases not matched to a gene: 3. The CDR3 has 16 residues. Germline V gene lookup returns CDR1 SGHTA and CDR2 FQGTGA. The DNA for the CDR3 is TGTGCCAGCAGCTATGGACTAGCGGGAGTCACAGATACGCAGTATTTT. It translates to CASSYGLAGVTDTQYF.